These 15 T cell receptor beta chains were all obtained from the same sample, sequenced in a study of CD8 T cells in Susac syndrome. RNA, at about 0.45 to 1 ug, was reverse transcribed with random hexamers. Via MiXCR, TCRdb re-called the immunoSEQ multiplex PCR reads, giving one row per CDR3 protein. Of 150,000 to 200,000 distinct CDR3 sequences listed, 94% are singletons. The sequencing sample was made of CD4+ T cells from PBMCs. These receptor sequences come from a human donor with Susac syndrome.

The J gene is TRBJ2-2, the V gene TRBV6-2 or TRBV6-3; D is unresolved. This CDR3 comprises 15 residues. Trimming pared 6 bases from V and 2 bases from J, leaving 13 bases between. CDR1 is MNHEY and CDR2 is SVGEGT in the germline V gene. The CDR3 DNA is TGTGCCAGCAGACCCCTCAGCCCTAACACCGGGGAGCTGTTTTTT. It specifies CASRPLSPNTGELFF.

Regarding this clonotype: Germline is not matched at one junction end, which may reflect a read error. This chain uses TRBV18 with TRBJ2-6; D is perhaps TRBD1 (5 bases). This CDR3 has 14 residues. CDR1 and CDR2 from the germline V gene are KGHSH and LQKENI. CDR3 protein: CASSSLGGANVLIF. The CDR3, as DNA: TGTGCCAGCTCATCCCTAGGTGGGGCCAACGTCCTGATTTTC.

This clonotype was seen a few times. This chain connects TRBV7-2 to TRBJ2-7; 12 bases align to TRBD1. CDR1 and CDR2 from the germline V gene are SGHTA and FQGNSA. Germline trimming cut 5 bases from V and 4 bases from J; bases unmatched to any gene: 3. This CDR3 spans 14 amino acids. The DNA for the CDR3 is TGTGCCAGCAGCCCGGGACAGGGGGCTTACGAGCAGTACTTC. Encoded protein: CASSPGQGAYEQYF.

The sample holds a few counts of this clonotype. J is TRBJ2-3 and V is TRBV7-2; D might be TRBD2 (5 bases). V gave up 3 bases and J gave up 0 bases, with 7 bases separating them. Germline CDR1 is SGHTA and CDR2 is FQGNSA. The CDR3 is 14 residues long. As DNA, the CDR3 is TGTGCCAGCAGCTTCGGCGGGAGCACAGATACGCAGTATTTT. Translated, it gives CASSFGGSTDTQYF.

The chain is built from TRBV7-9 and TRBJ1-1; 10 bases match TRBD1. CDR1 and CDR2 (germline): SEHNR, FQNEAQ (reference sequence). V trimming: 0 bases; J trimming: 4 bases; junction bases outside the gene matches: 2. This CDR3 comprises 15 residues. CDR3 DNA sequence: TGTGCCAGCAGCTTAGCTTGGACAGGGGGCACTGAAGCTTTCTTT. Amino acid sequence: CASSLAWTGGTEAFF. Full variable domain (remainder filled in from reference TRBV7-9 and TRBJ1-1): DTGVSQNPRHKITKRGQNVTFRCDPISEHNRLYWYRQTLGQGPEFLTYFQNEAQLEKSRLLSDRFSAERPKGSFSTLEIQRTEQGDSAMYLCASSLAWTGGTEAFFGQGTRLTVV.

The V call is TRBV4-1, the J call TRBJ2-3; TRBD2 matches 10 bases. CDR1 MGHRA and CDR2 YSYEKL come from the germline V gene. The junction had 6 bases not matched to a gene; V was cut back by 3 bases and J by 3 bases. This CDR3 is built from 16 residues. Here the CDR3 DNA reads TGCGCCAGCAGCCACCGAGCGGGGGGGCGTACAGATACGCAGTATTTT. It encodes CASSHRAGGRTDTQYF.

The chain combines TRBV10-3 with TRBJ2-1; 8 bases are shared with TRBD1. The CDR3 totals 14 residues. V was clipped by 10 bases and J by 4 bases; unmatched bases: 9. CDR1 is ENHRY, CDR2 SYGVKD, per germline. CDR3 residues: CASWTGLLYNEQFF. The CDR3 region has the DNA TGTGCCAGTTGGACAGGGTTGCTTTACAATGAGCAGTTCTTC.

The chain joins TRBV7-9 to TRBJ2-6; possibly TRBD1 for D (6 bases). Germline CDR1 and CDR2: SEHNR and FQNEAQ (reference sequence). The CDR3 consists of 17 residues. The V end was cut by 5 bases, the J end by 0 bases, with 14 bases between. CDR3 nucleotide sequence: TGTGCCAGCAGCCTTGGACAGCCTTACTCTGGGGCCAACGTCCTGACTTTC. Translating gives CASSLGQPYSGANVLTF.

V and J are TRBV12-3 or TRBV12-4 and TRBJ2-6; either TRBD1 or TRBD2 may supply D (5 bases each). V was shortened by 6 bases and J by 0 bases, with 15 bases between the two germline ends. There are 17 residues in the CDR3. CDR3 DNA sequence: TGTGCCAGCAGCCAAGAGGGGCTCCTCTCTGGGGCCAACGTCCTGACTTTC. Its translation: CASSQEGLLSGANVLTF.

The CDR3 reads CSASERSNQPQHF. The CDR3, as DNA: TGCAGTGCTAGTGAACGCAGCAATCAGCCCCAGCATTTT. The rearrangement links TRBV20-1 to TRBJ1-5, with D unresolved. CDR3 size: 13 residues. The V and J ends lost 3 bases and 1 base respectively, with 7 bases between them. Germline V CDR1 and CDR2: DFQATT, SNEGSKA (reference sequence).

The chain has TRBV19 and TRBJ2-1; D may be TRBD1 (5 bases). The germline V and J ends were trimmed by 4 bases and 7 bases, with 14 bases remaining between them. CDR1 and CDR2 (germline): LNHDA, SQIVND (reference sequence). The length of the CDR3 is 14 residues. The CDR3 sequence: CASSTQGSQNEQFF. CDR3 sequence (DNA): TGTGCCAGTAGTACCCAGGGTTCTCAAAATGAGCAGTTCTTC.

CDR3: CSARDQGVLAGYTF. CDR3 DNA: TGCAGTGCTAGAGATCAGGGCGTACTGGCTGGCTACACCTTC. This sequence joins TRBV20-1 and TRBJ1-2; TRBD1 is a possible D gene (5 bases). The CDR3 is 14 residues long. CDR1 is DFQATT and CDR2 is SNEGSKA in the germline V gene (reference sequence). The germline V and J ends were trimmed by 0 bases and 7 bases, with 15 bases remaining between them.

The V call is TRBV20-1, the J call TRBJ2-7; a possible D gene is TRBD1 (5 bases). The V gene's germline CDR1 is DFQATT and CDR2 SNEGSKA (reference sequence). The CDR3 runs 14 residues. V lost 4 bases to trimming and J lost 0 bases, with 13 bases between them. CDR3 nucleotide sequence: TGCAGTGCTAAAACAGGTAGTAGCTCCTACGAGCAGTACTTC. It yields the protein CSAKTGSSSYEQYF.

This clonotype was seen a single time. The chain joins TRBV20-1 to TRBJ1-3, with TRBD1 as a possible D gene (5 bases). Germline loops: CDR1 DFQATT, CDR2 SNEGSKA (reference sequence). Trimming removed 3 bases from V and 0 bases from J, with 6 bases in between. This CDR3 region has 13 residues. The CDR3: CSASRGSGNTIYF. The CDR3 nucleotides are TGCAGTGCTAGTAGGGGCTCTGGAAACACCATATATTTT.

The CDR3 DNA follows: TGCGCCAGCAGCTTGGACGGGAGAACCTACGAGCAGTACTTC. Amino acid sequence: CASSLDGRTYEQYF. V usage is TRBV5-1 and J usage is TRBJ2-7; D is possibly TRBD2 (6 bases). This CDR3 region has 14 residues. Between the trimmed V and J ends, which lost 0 bases and 2 bases, there was a span of 9 bases. Germline V gene sequence: CDR1 SGHRS, CDR2 YFSETQ. Looking up the rest from reference TRBV5-1 and TRBJ2-7 gives the full variable domain: KAGVTQTPRYLIKTRGQQVTLSCSPISGHRSVSWYQQTPGQGLQFLFEYFSETQRNKGNFPGRFSGRQFSNSRSEMNVSTLELGDSALYLCASSLDGRTYEQYFGPGTRLTVT.